This note documents a single T cell receptor (beta chain) sequence. The data belong to a study of radiation and T cells in renal cell carcinoma. Clones were sequenced by immunoSEQ multiplex PCR, and TCRdb holds only the in-frame ones, with some missing. This sample has about 78,000 clones, with nearly 90% found just once. Time point denoted: blood 4 weeks post-SBRT, at nephrectomy. Treatment denoted: 15 Gy SBRT to primary tumor, nephrectomy 4 weeks later. From germline, CDR1 is WSHSY and CDR2 SAAADI. Trimming removed 6 bases from V and 2 bases from J; junction bases left unmatched: 3. The CDR3 is 14 amino acids.

The V and J genes are TRBV10-2 and TRBJ1-5, with 8 bases matching TRBD1. Source: blood, taken from a patient whose treatment included radiotherapy and nephrectomy. The TCR comes from a woman aged 70-85 years with renal cell carcinoma. The CDR3 coding sequence is TGCGCCAGCAGCTTGGACAGGGGCAATCAGCCCCAGCATTTT. Amino acid sequence: CASSLDRGNQPQHF.